A single sample is the source of the 29 T cell receptor beta chains below, sequenced in a study of cytomegalovirus exposure and HLA in healthy donors. TCRdb keeps only in-frame clones here, not all; method: immunoSEQ multiplex PCR. The sample holds about 150,000 clones, 88% seen once. The sequenced material came from PBMCs. The receptors derive from a man aged 18 to 35 in good health and CMV-seronegative.

The CDR3 is CASIRDRGIDTQYF. The CDR3 DNA follows: TGTGCCAGCATCCGGGACAGGGGTATTGATACGCAGTATTTT. J is TRBJ2-3 and V is TRBV6-6, with 10 bases matching TRBD1. This CDR3 contains 14 residues. Germline CDR1 reads MNHNY; CDR2 reads SVGAGI (reference sequence). V dropped 7 bases and J dropped 6; count of bases not matched to a gene: 7.

The chain carries TRBV29-1 and TRBJ2-1; D perhaps matches TRBD2 (6 bases). This CDR3 spans 13 amino acids. Germline CDR1 SQVTM, CDR2 ANQGSEA. The V gene lost 0 bases and the J gene lost 4 bases, with 7 bases spanning the gap. In nucleotides, the CDR3 is TGCAGCGTTGAAGAGGGGGGTTACAATGAGCAGTTCTTC. It yields the protein CSVEEGGYNEQFF.

CDR3 residues: CASSQYGTGSVYEQYF. The CDR3 DNA sequence: TGCGCCAGCAGCCAATACGGGACAGGGTCTGTCTACGAGCAGTACTTC. The chain couples TRBV5-1 to TRBJ2-7; 9 bases line up with TRBD1. The germline V gene has CDR1 SGHRS and CDR2 YFSETQ. J lost 3 bases, V lost 4 bases, and 11 bases had no gene match. CDR3 length equals 16 residues. Full variable domain (outside the CDR3, taken from reference TRBV5-1 and TRBJ2-7): KAGVTQTPRYLIKTRGQQVTLSCSPISGHRSVSWYQQTPGQGLQFLFEYFSETQRNKGNFPGRFSGRQFSNSRSEMNVSTLELGDSALYLCASSQYGTGSVYEQYFGPGTRLTVT.

The genes are TRBV6-5 and TRBJ1-2, with 9 bases matching TRBD1. V was clipped by 0 bases and J by 5 bases; unmatched bases: 4. This CDR3 spans 15 amino acids. In germline, CDR1 is MNHEY, CDR2 SVGAGI. CDR3 DNA sequence: TGTGCCAGCAGTTACTCTGGACAGGGGAGGTATGGCTACACCTTC. This translates into CASSYSGQGRYGYTF.

V gene TRBV9 combines with J gene TRBJ2-1; TRBD2 matches 7 bases. Trimming took 0 bases from V and 9 from J; bases not matched to a gene: 12. Germline assignment: CDR1 SGDLS and CDR2 YYNGEE. This CDR3 comprises 16 residues. CDR3 sequence (DNA): TGTGCCAGCAGCGTAGGTGGTGGGAGGGCCTCATCTGAGCAGTTCTTC. Residues: CASSVGGGRASSEQFF.

On this clone: At the DNA level, this CDR3 is encoded by other sequences in the same sample as well. The V gene is TRBV6-5, the J gene TRBJ2-7, with TRBD1 matching 7 bases. This CDR3 region has 13 residues. CDR1 and CDR2 from the germline V gene are MNHEY and SVGAGI. The ends lost 6 bases at V and 1 base at J; junction bases unmatched: 3. As DNA, the CDR3 is TGTGCCAGCAGACGACAGGGTTCCTACGAGCAGTACGTC. It specifies CASRRQGSYEQYV.

V is TRBV5-1 and J is TRBJ2-2, with D unclear. Germline V lookup: CDR1 SGHRS, CDR2 YFSETQ. The CDR3 covers 15 residues. Trimming removed 0 bases from V and 2 bases from J, with 8 bases in between. CDR3 DNA: TGCGCCAGCAGCTTGGCCGGCGGAAACACCGGGGAGCTGTTTTTT. Translated, it gives CASSLAGGNTGELFF. Based on the CDR3 plus reference TRBV5-1 and TRBJ2-2, the full variable domain is KAGVTQTPRYLIKTRGQQVTLSCSPISGHRSVSWYQQTPGQGLQFLFEYFSETQRNKGNFPGRFSGRQFSNSRSEMNVSTLELGDSALYLCASSLAGGNTGELFFGEGSRLTVL.

The chain carries TRBV9 and TRBJ1-1; 9 bases map to TRBD1. Germline-derived CDR1 and CDR2 are SGDLS and YYNGEE. This CDR3 is built from 16 residues. The V and J ends lost 3 bases and 0 bases, in that order; junction bases with no gene match: 6. CDR3 bases: TGTGCCAGCAGCGGGACAGGGGCCGCTTTGAACACTGAAGCTTTCTTT. Protein sequence: CASSGTGAALNTEAFF.

A single count supports this clone. The rearrangement joins TRBV7-8 to TRBJ1-1; maybe TRBD1 (6 bases). There are 15 residues in the CDR3. Trimming left V 5 bases short and J 0 bases short, with 13 bases between. In germline, CDR1 is SGHVS, CDR2 FQNEAQ. CDR3 region: CASSPQGSMNTEAFF. CDR3 nucleotides: TGTGCCAGCAGCCCCCAGGGGAGTATGAACACTGAAGCTTTCTTT.

V gene TRBV30 combines with J gene TRBJ2-3; D remains unclear. V lost 5 bases to trimming and J lost 0 bases, with 9 bases between them. The CDR3 runs to 13 residues. Germline assignment: CDR1 GTSNPN and CDR2 SVGIG (reference sequence). The CDR3 here is CAWSGSSTDTQYF. CDR3 DNA sequence: TGTGCCTGGTCTGGCTCTAGCACAGATACGCAGTATTTT.

This clone appeared a single time. The chain employs TRBV11-2 and TRBJ1-1; D is perhaps TRBD1 (6 bases). The V gene's germline CDR1 is SGHAT and CDR2 FQNNGV. The CDR3 extends over 15 amino acids. The germline V and J ends were trimmed by 2 bases and 1 base, with 11 bases remaining between them. Here the CDR3 DNA reads TGTGCCAGCAGCTTACAGGGGCCTAAGAACACTGAAGCTTTCTTT. It yields the protein CASSLQGPKNTEAFF.

This chain links TRBV10-1 with TRBJ2-3; D gene unclear. Trimming removed 3 bases at V and 2 bases at J, with 6 bases between. This CDR3 region has 13 residues. The V gene's germline CDR1 is WNHNN and CDR2 SYGVQD (reference sequence). DNA for the CDR3: TGCGCCAGCAGTGAACTACTCACAGATACGCAGTATTTT. It translates to CASSELLTDTQYF.

The count of this clone is one. The chain combines TRBV18 with TRBJ2-3, with D hard to call. The ends were cut back, 0 bases at V and 0 bases at J, with 13 bases in the middle. Germline loops: CDR1 KGHSH, CDR2 LQKENI. This CDR3 spans 17 amino acids. CDR3 sequence reads: CASSPPSQLTSTDTQYF. The CDR3 DNA is TGTGCCAGCTCACCACCGTCACAGCTAACTAGCACAGATACGCAGTATTTT.

This clone appeared once. This sequence joins TRBV6-1 and TRBJ2-1; D is ambiguous. With 0 bases removed from V and 4 bases from J, the gap between germline ends came to 10 bases. Germline V gene sequence: CDR1 MNHNS, CDR2 SASEGT. The CDR3 has 15 amino acids. CDR3 sequence: CASSEAPLIYNEQFF. The DNA of the CDR3 is TGTGCCAGCAGTGAAGCCCCCCTAATTTACAATGAGCAGTTCTTC.

V usage is TRBV30 and J usage is TRBJ1-4; the D is unclear. CDR1 GTSNPN and CDR2 SVGIG come from the germline V gene (reference sequence). The CDR3 is 13 amino acids. V dropped 5 bases and J dropped 8 bases, with 15 bases sitting between them. CDR3: CAWSPSRREKLFF. The CDR3 nucleotides read TGTGCCTGGTCCCCCTCCAGAAGAGAAAAACTGTTTTTT.

This clone was detected once. This sequence joins TRBV6-1 and TRBJ1-6, with no clear D. The CDR3 contains 14 residues. Germline CDR1 MNHNS, CDR2 SASEGT. Trimming took off 4 bases at V and 8 bases at J, with 12 bases between the two ends. The CDR3 here is CASSASPMDSPLHF. CDR3 bases: TGTGCCAGCAGTGCTAGCCCCATGGATTCACCCCTCCACTTT.

This clone was found a few times. This chain links TRBV5-1 with TRBJ2-3, with TRBD1 identical over 10 bases. This CDR3 is built from 16 residues. Germline-derived CDR1 and CDR2 are SGHRS and YFSETQ. Trimming removed 0 bases from V and 3 bases from J; junction bases left unmatched: 4. The CDR3 spells CASSLGQGARTDTQYF. The CDR3 DNA reads as TGCGCCAGCAGCTTGGGACAGGGGGCGCGGACAGATACGCAGTATTTT.

This clone was seen just once. This chain links TRBV28 with TRBJ1-2; possibly TRBD1 for D (5 bases). Germline V CDR1 and CDR2: MDHEN, SYDVKM. The CDR3 loop spans 17 amino acids. Between the trimmed V and J ends, which lost 4 bases and 3 bases, there was a span of 21 bases. The CDR3 region is CASSYFLRGRGDYGYTF. In nucleotides, the CDR3 is TGTGCCAGCAGTTATTTTCTGCGGGGCCGGGGGGACTATGGCTACACCTTC.

The chain recombines TRBV6-5 with TRBJ2-7, with D possibly being TRBD1 (6 bases). Germline CDR1 MNHEY, CDR2 SVGAGI. The length of the CDR3 is 14 residues. Trimming left V 0 bases short and J 3 bases short, with 9 bases between. CDR3 in DNA: TGTGCCAGCAGTTACTCCTACAGGGACTACGAGCAGTACTTC. Translating gives CASSYSYRDYEQYF.

The chain combines TRBV5-4 with TRBJ1-2; 7 nucleotides line up with TRBD1. Germline-derived CDR1 and CDR2 are SGHNT and YYREEE (reference sequence). Losses at the gene ends were 4 bases for V and 7 bases for J; bases not matched to a gene: 7. This CDR3 region has 13 residues. The CDR3 sequence: CASSVFDRAGYTF. DNA of the CDR3: TGTGCCAGCAGCGTGTTCGACAGGGCTGGCTACACCTTC.

This clone showed up just once. Other nucleotide sequences in the sample specify the same CDR3. This chain links TRBV30 with TRBJ2-5; 7 bases are shared with TRBD1. With 0 bases clipped from V and 5 bases from J, the junction kept 3 bases outside the gene matches. Germline CDR1 reads GTSNPN; CDR2 reads SVGIG (reference sequence). The CDR3 contains 13 residues. For the CDR3, the DNA is TGTGCCTGGAGTGTGCTAGGGGGCGAGACCCAGTACTTC. This gives the protein CAWSVLGGETQYF. The whole variable domain, remainder taken from reference TRBV30 and TRBJ2-5, is SQTIHQWPATLVQPVGSPLSLECTVEGTSNPNLYWYRQAAGRGLQLLFYSVGIGQISSEVPQNLSASRPQDRQFILSSKKLLLSDSGFYLCAWSVLGGETQYFGPGTRLLVL.

The rearrangement links TRBV6-6 to TRBJ1-4, with D uncertain. V was clipped by 7 bases and J by 0 bases, with 9 bases between them. From germline, CDR1 is MNHNY and CDR2 SVGAGI (reference sequence). The CDR3 loop spans 14 amino acids. CDR3 residues: CASKDPATNEKLFF. The DNA of the CDR3 is TGTGCCAGCAAAGATCCAGCAACTAATGAAAAACTGTTTTTT.

The V and J genes are TRBV2 and TRBJ1-1; D remains unclear. CDR1 and CDR2 from the germline V gene are SNHLY and FYNNEI. Trimming shortened V by 3 bases and J by 2 bases, and 7 bases separated the two germline ends. The CDR3 is 13 amino acids. CDR3 sequence (DNA): TGTGCCAGCAGTGATTACAGAAACACTGAAGCTTTCTTT. Encoded protein: CASSDYRNTEAFF.

The genes are TRBV27 and TRBJ1-2; 10 bases match TRBD1. Unmatched junction bases numbered 5, after V lost 6 bases and J lost 10 bases. This CDR3 has 12 residues. Germline V CDR1 and CDR2: MNHEY, SMNVEV (reference sequence). The CDR3 DNA follows: TGTGCCAGCAGGGGGACAGGGGTTGACTACACCTTC. Translating it yields CASRGTGVDYTF.

The J gene is TRBJ1-1, the V gene TRBV7-8; TRBD1 might be the D (5 bases). V was shortened by 7 bases and J by 4 bases, with 16 bases between the two germline ends. Germline loops: CDR1 SGHVS, CDR2 FQNEAQ. The CDR3 spans 14 residues. CDR3 region: CASTIVGGGTEAFF. In DNA form, the CDR3 reads TGTGCCAGCACCATAGTTGGGGGAGGCACTGAAGCTTTCTTT.

As concerns this clone: At one end the junction does not follow the germline gene, possibly because of a read error. The chain has TRBV7-2 and TRBJ2-2; D is possibly TRBD2 (5 bases). The CDR3 runs to 16 residues. Germline assignment: CDR1 SGHTA and CDR2 FQGNSA. The CDR3 DNA follows: TGTGCCAGCACCTTAACGAGGGCACGGGGCACCGGGGAGCTGTTTTTT. This translates into CASTLTRARGTGELFF.

This clone was seen once. This chain uses TRBV28 with TRBJ1-5; the D gene is possibly TRBD1 (6 bases). This CDR3 is built from 15 residues. Germline loops: CDR1 MDHEN, CDR2 SYDVKM. Trimming pared 5 bases from V and 1 base from J, leaving 12 bases between. The CDR3 DNA is TGTGCCAGCAGTCCATTTCAGGGGAGCAATCAGCCCCAGCATTTT. Protein: CASSPFQGSNQPQHF.

J is TRBJ2-3 and V is TRBV13; D call uncertain. Trimming took 2 bases from V and 6 from J, leaving 6 bases between them. Germline CDR1 and CDR2: PRHDT and FYEKMQ (reference sequence). CDR3 size: 12 residues. In DNA, the CDR3 is TGTGCCAGCAGCTTAAATCGGGATACGCAGTATTTT. Amino acid sequence: CASSLNRDTQYF.

This clone was seen once. The chain is built from TRBV19 and TRBJ1-5, with 10 bases identical to TRBD1. The CDR3 spans 15 residues. V gave up 6 bases and J gave up 7 bases; unmatched junction bases: 9. Germline V CDR1 and CDR2: LNHDA, SQIVND (reference sequence). The CDR3 sequence: CASSWDRGMEQPQHF. CDR3 sequence (DNA): TGTGCCAGTAGCTGGGACAGGGGAATGGAGCAGCCCCAGCATTTT.